The sequence of this TCR beta chain was determined in a study of radiation and T cells in renal cell carcinoma. Time point of the sample: blood 2 weeks post-SBRT. Treatment described: 15 Gy SBRT to primary tumor, nephrectomy 4 weeks later. The CDR3 runs to 15 residues. Per germline, CDR1 PRHDT and CDR2 FYEKMQ (reference sequence). Trimming took off 2 bases at V and 6 bases at J, with 14 bases between the two ends. Here immunoSEQ multiplex PCR was the method, and the copy in TCRdb shows in-frame clones only, minus some. The data contain 150,000 to 180,000 clones, approximately 90% of them singletons. The chain uses TRBV13 and TRBJ2-1; D unclear. The source material was blood, sampled from a patient whose treatment included radiotherapy and nephrectomy. The receptor was derived from a woman in her forties or fifties with renal cell carcinoma. CDR3 sequence reads: CASSLRLGPGNEQFF. The CDR3 DNA sequence: TGTGCCAGCAGCTTACGCCTGGGTCCCGGCAATGAGCAGTTCTTC.